One and the same sample provided the 28 T cell receptor beta chains below, sequenced in a study of cytomegalovirus exposure and HLA in healthy donors. PCR used 60 Vbeta primers and 13 Jbeta primers. Method: immunoSEQ multiplex PCR; TCRdb's copy keeps in-frame clones and lacks some. The repertoire holds about 140,000 clones, 65% to 80% seen once, with 1.5% to 2% in the top ten. The sequenced sample consisted of PBMCs. All receptors derive from a woman aged 25 to 39 in good health and CMV-seronegative.

This chain uses TRBV28 with TRBJ1-2; a possible D gene is TRBD1 (5 bases). Germline CDR1 and CDR2: MDHEN and SYDVKM. The CDR3 has 15 amino acids. V was clipped by 3 bases and J by 1 base, with 12 bases between them. CDR3 sequence reads: CASSFEEGRNYGYTF. The CDR3 DNA follows: TGTGCCAGCAGTTTTGAGGAGGGGCGTAACTATGGCTACACCTTC.

V is TRBV19 and J is TRBJ1-1; D call uncertain. Trimming left V 3 bases short and J 1 base short, with 9 bases between. CDR3 length equals 14 residues. CDR1 and CDR2 (germline): LNHDA, SQIVND (reference sequence). The CDR3 here is CASSIQVANTEAFF. In DNA, the CDR3 is TGTGCCAGTAGTATCCAGGTCGCGAACACTGAAGCTTTCTTT.

There are a few counts of this clone. The rearrangement uses TRBV18 and TRBJ1-1, with 8 bases lining up with TRBD1. V dropped 1 base and J dropped 1; count of bases not matched to a gene: 5. Looked up from germline, CDR1 is KGHSH and CDR2 is LQKENI. This CDR3 region has 16 residues. The CDR3 DNA reads TGTGCCAGCTCACCACGGGGAACAGGGGGGAACACTGAAGCTTTCTTT. It codes for CASSPRGTGGNTEAFF.

V gene TRBV5-1 combines with J gene TRBJ1-4; 7 positions agree with TRBD1. With 2 bases clipped from V and 7 bases from J, the junction kept 8 bases outside the gene matches. This CDR3 has 15 amino acids. CDR1 is SGHRS, CDR2 YFSETQ, per germline. CDR3 sequence: CASSLLQGSGEKLFF. The CDR3 DNA reads as TGCGCCAGCAGCTTATTACAGGGGTCGGGTGAAAAACTGTTTTTT. Full variable domain (rest looked up from reference TRBV5-1 and TRBJ1-4): KAGVTQTPRYLIKTRGQQVTLSCSPISGHRSVSWYQQTPGQGLQFLFEYFSETQRNKGNFPGRFSGRQFSNSRSEMNVSTLELGDSALYLCASSLLQGSGEKLFFGSGTQLSVL.

The chain links TRBV19 to TRBJ2-3; TRBD2 matches 11 bases. The CDR3 is 17 amino acids. V lost 0 bases, J lost 4 bases, and 6 bases stayed unmatched. Germline V gene lookup returns CDR1 LNHDA and CDR2 SQIVND (reference sequence). The CDR3 DNA is TGTGCCAGTAGTATAGATCTACTAGCGGGGGTGCCAGATACGCAGTATTTT. This sequence encodes CASSIDLLAGVPDTQYF.

The chain has TRBV4-1 and TRBJ2-5, with D possibly being TRBD2 (5 bases). CDR1 and CDR2 from the germline V gene are MGHRA and YSYEKL. V gave up 3 bases and J gave up 3 bases, with 17 bases separating them. This CDR3 is 16 amino acids long. The CDR3 sequence: CASSQGAGAAEETQYF. Here the CDR3 DNA reads TGCGCCAGCAGCCAGGGCGCGGGCGCGGCCGAAGAGACCCAGTACTTC.

This clone has a single count. This chain connects TRBV7-3 to TRBJ2-2, with 9 bases identical to TRBD1. Germline V gene sequence: CDR1 SGHTA, CDR2 FQGTGA. CDR3 size: 15 residues. V was pared by 3 bases and J by 6 bases, with 5 bases of the junction left unmatched. The CDR3 reads CASSFGQGWAGELFF. The DNA of the CDR3 is TGTGCCAGCAGCTTCGGACAGGGGTGGGCCGGGGAGCTGTTTTTT.

This chain connects TRBV11-2 to TRBJ2-1; 9 positions match TRBD1. Germline V lookup: CDR1 SGHAT, CDR2 FQNNGV. Trimming at V came to 5 bases and at J to 6 bases, leaving 8 bases not matched to a gene. This CDR3 has 15 amino acids. The CDR3 region is CASSPGQGIVNEQFF. The CDR3 coding sequence is TGTGCCAGCAGCCCGGGACAGGGAATCGTCAATGAGCAGTTCTTC.

V gene TRBV5-1 combines with J gene TRBJ1-5, with a possible D match to TRBD1 (5 bases). Germline assignment: CDR1 SGHRS and CDR2 YFSETQ. CDR3 size: 14 residues. Trimming removed 4 bases from V and 1 base from J, with 9 bases in between. The CDR3 DNA is TGCGCCAGCAGCCTGCAGGGAAGCAATCAGCCCCAGCATTTT. It codes for CASSLQGSNQPQHF.

This clone showed up just once. The chain couples TRBV2 to TRBJ1-1; no firm D call. The V gene lost 10 bases and the J gene lost 0 bases, with 12 bases spanning the gap. The CDR3 length is 13 residues. Germline CDR1 reads SNHLY; CDR2 reads FYNNEI. The CDR3 DNA reads as TGTGCCAACCGATCCGACATGAACACTGAAGCTTTCTTT. Its protein product is CANRSDMNTEAFF.

The rearrangement joins TRBV9 to TRBJ2-3; 14 nucleotides line up with TRBD2. Germline assignment: CDR1 SGDLS and CDR2 YYNGEE. Trimming cost V 4 bases and J 6 bases; bases outside gene matches: 10. The CDR3 loop spans 17 amino acids. The CDR3 reads CASSPRGLAGVSDTQYF. The CDR3 DNA reads as TGTGCCAGCAGCCCTAGGGGACTAGCGGGAGTCTCGGATACGCAGTATTTT.

The sample holds one count of this clone. J is TRBJ1-5 and V is TRBV19, with 8 nucleotides matching TRBD1. V gave up 5 bases and J gave up 5 bases; unmatched junction bases: 5. Germline V gene data show CDR1 as LNHDA and CDR2 as SQIVND (reference sequence). This CDR3 contains 14 residues. CDR3 sequence reads: CASSGGTGDQPQHF. CDR3 coding DNA: TGTGCCAGTAGTGGCGGGACAGGAGATCAGCCCCAGCATTTT.

The chain recombines TRBV11-3 with TRBJ2-2; TRBD2 agrees at 8 bases. The ends lost 2 bases at V and 6 bases at J; junction bases unmatched: 2. The CDR3 extends over 14 amino acids. Germline V lookup: CDR1 SGHNT, CDR2 YENEEA. The CDR3 DNA sequence: TGTGCCAGCAGCTTACGAGCGGGGGCCGGGGAGCTGTTTTTT. Its protein product is CASSLRAGAGELFF.

The V call is TRBV5-6, the J call TRBJ1-3; D is ambiguous. Germline CDR1 SGHDT, CDR2 YYEEEE. Trimming removed 0 bases from V and 2 bases from J, with 6 bases in between. This CDR3 spans 14 amino acids. In DNA, the CDR3 is TGTGCCAGCAGCTTGGTACAGACTGGAAACACCATATATTTT. Encoded protein: CASSLVQTGNTIYF.

CDR3 amino acids: CASSLRQNTGELFF. The CDR3 nucleotides are TGTGCCAGCAGCCTACGACAGAACACCGGGGAGCTGTTTTTT. The chain uses TRBV14 and TRBJ2-2, with D hard to call. This CDR3 has 14 amino acids. Germline V gene sequence: CDR1 SGHDN, CDR2 FVKESK. V shed 4 bases and J shed 1 base, with 7 bases lying between them.

The V call is TRBV7-3, the J call TRBJ2-7; 7 bases are shared with TRBD1. Germline CDR1 reads SGHTA; CDR2 reads FQGTGA. CDR3 length equals 15 residues. V gave up 4 bases and J gave up 6 bases; unmatched junction bases: 12. In DNA form, the CDR3 reads TGTGCCAGCAGCTCGGGACAGCCGTCCCTCTCCGAGCAGTACTTC. It specifies CASSSGQPSLSEQYF.

This clone was seen a handful of times. J is TRBJ2-7 and V is TRBV6-1, with 12 bases fitting TRBD2. The CDR3 has 15 amino acids. Losses at the gene ends were 6 bases for V and 4 bases for J; bases not matched to a gene: 7. The germline gives CDR1 MNHNS, CDR2 SASEGT. The chain's CDR3 is CASSARTSGVYEQYV. CDR3 in DNA: TGTGCCAGCAGCGCAAGGACTAGCGGGGTTTACGAGCAGTACGTC.

A few counts support this clone. The chain is built from TRBV6-5 and TRBJ1-5; D is perhaps TRBD1 (5 bases). The CDR3 spans 13 residues. Looked up from germline, CDR1 is MNHEY and CDR2 is SVGAGI. V was trimmed by 5 bases and J by 7 bases, leaving 12 bases between them. Here the CDR3 reads CASSRQLTQPQHF. CDR3 DNA sequence: TGTGCCAGCAGTCGACAGTTGACCCAGCCCCAGCATTTT.

CDR3 nucleotides: TGTGCCAGCAGCTTGGGCAGGGTGAGAAACATTCAGTACTTC. This sequence encodes CASSLGRVRNIQYF. This chain uses TRBV5-6 with TRBJ2-4; D is perhaps TRBD1 (5 bases). V dropped 0 bases and J dropped 6 bases, with 10 bases sitting between them. The CDR3 spans 14 residues. Germline V lookup: CDR1 SGHDT, CDR2 YYEEEE.

V usage is TRBV7-2 and J usage is TRBJ2-1; D unresolved. With 8 bases removed from V and 5 bases from J, the gap between germline ends came to 19 bases. CDR1 and CDR2 (germline): SGHTA, FQGNSA. This CDR3 is 15 amino acids long. For the CDR3, the DNA is TGTGCCAGCCGTTGGCCAGGCTCCCCCCACAATGAGCAGTTCTTC. Its protein is CASRWPGSPHNEQFF.

In the case of this clone: A read error may account for a junction end that differs from germline. The sample has other DNA sequences that encode this CDR3 too. In DNA form, the CDR3 reads TGCGCCATCAGTGACAGTCCAGGGGCACCCTCTGGGGCCAACGTCCTGACTTTC. This translates into CAISDSPGAPSGANVLTF. The genes are TRBV10-3 and TRBJ2-6, with D possibly being TRBD1 (6 bases). Germline lookup yields CDR1 ENHRY and CDR2 SYGVKD. The CDR3 extends over 18 amino acids.

The rearrangement joins TRBV13 to TRBJ1-1; D is unresolved. Germline CDR1 reads PRHDT; CDR2 reads FYEKMQ (reference sequence). The CDR3 has 20 residues. V gave up 0 bases and J gave up 1 base, with 24 bases separating them. This CDR3 is CASSLGDLRGRGGTNTEAFF. The CDR3 DNA reads as TGTGCCAGCAGCTTAGGCGATTTACGGGGTCGCGGAGGCACGAACACTGAAGCTTTCTTT.

The chain has TRBV10-3 and TRBJ1-5, with a weak D call TRBD1 (6 bases). The germline V and J ends were trimmed by 2 bases and 3 bases, with 14 bases remaining between them. The CDR3 loop spans 16 amino acids. Germline CDR1 is ENHRY and CDR2 is SYGVKD. The CDR3 DNA reads TGTGCCATCAGTGAGCGACTGGACAGTAACAATCAGCCCCAGCATTTT. Translated: CAISERLDSNNQPQHF.

The chain combines TRBV10-3 with TRBJ1-1, with 7 bases fitting TRBD1. Germline values: CDR1 ENHRY, CDR2 SYGVKD. The CDR3 has 14 residues. The V gene end was trimmed by 6 bases and the J gene end by 3 bases; junction bases not matched to a gene: 7. The CDR3 spells CAISNRGGDTEAFF. The CDR3, as DNA: TGTGCCATCAGCAACAGGGGCGGCGACACTGAAGCTTTCTTT.

The V and J genes are TRBV19 and TRBJ2-5; D is possibly TRBD1 (5 bases). The V gene lost 6 bases and the J gene lost 5 bases, with 10 bases spanning the gap. The CDR3 spans 12 residues. Germline lookup yields CDR1 LNHDA and CDR2 SQIVND (reference sequence). The CDR3 nucleotides are TGTGCCAGTAGATCTAGGGGCGAGACCCAGTACTTC. Its translation: CASRSRGETQYF. Full variable domain (rest looked up from reference TRBV19 and TRBJ2-5): DGGITQSPKYLFRKEGQNVTLSCEQNLNHDAMYWYRQDPGQGLRLIYYSQIVNDFQKGDIAEGYSVSREKKESFPLTVTSAQKNPTAFYLCASRSRGETQYFGPGTRLLVL.

This clone was detected a few times. V gene TRBV27 combines with J gene TRBJ2-1; TRBD1 might be the D (5 bases). The CDR3 extends over 12 amino acids. In germline, CDR1 is MNHEY, CDR2 SMNVEV (reference sequence). The V end lost 5 bases, the J end lost 7 bases, and 9 bases lay between the germline ends. The CDR3 loop reads CASSPKGNEQFF. As DNA, the CDR3 is TGTGCCAGCAGTCCAAAGGGGAATGAGCAGTTCTTC.

V is TRBV7-3 and J is TRBJ2-2; 7 nucleotides match TRBD1. This CDR3 region has 13 residues. CDR1 is SGHTA and CDR2 is FQGTGA in the germline V gene. Trimming removed 4 bases from V and 7 bases from J; junction bases left unmatched: 3. CDR3 sequence reads: CASSSSGGGELFF. Written as DNA, the CDR3 is TGTGCCAGCAGCTCCTCAGGGGGCGGGGAGCTGTTTTTT.

This clone was detected only a few times. The chain employs TRBV19 and TRBJ2-5; TRBD1 matches at 9 bases. Germline assignment: CDR1 LNHDA and CDR2 SQIVND (reference sequence). This CDR3 region has 15 residues. After removal of 4 bases from V and 5 bases from J, the junction contained 8 bases not matched to a gene. The CDR3 reads CASSNRQGVGETQYF. In nucleotides, the CDR3 is TGTGCCAGTAGTAACCGACAGGGGGTCGGCGAGACCCAGTACTTC.